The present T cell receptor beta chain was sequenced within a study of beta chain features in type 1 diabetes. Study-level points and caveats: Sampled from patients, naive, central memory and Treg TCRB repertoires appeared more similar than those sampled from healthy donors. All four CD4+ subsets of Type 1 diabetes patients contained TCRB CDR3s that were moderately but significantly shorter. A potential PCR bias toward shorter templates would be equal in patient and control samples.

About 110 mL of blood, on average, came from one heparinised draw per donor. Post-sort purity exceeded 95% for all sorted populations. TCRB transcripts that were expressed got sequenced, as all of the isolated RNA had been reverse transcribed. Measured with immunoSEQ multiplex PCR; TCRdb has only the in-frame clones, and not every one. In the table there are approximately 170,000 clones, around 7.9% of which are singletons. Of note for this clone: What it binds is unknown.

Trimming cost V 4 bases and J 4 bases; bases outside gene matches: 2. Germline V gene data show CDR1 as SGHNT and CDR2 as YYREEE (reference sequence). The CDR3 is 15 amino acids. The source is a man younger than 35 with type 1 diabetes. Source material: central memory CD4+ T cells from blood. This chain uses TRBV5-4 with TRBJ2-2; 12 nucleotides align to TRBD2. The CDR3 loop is CASSPTSGGTGELFF. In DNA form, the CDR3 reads TGTGCCAGCAGCCCGACTAGCGGGGGCACCGGGGAGCTGTTTTTT.